A single sample gave rise to the 17 T cell receptor beta chains below, sequenced in a study of T cell repertoires in cytomegalovirus infection. MiXCR, applied by TCRdb to the reads, yields one record per CDR3 protein. The table lists fewer than 550,000 distinct CDR3 sequences, about a third of them singletons. Sample: PBMCs. The receptors were gathered from a human donor in good health (CMV status not recorded). Some clones in this sample may be carry-over from other donors' samples.

Remarks on this clonotype: The germline gene is not matched at one end of the junction; a read error may be the cause. CDR3 nucleotides: TGTTCCAGCAGCGGTCCGACAGGGGGCTCGAGGTATTTATACGAGCAGTACTTC. Translated: CSSSGPTGGSRYLYEQYF. This rearrangement joins TRBV9 to TRBJ2-7; TRBD1 aligns across 10 bases. Germline lookup yields CDR1 SGDLS and CDR2 YYNGEE. The CDR3 is 18 amino acids.

The CDR3 reads CASSPGNSWDTQYF. For the CDR3, the DNA is TGTGCCAGCAGTCCAGGGAACTCCTGGGATACGCAGTATTTT. This sequence joins TRBV6-1 and TRBJ2-3; possibly TRBD1 for D (5 bases). The germline gives CDR1 MNHNS, CDR2 SASEGT. The CDR3 totals 14 residues. Trimming left V 5 bases short and J 6 bases short, with 15 bases between.

This clonotype was observed at least ten times. The chain carries TRBV7-8 and TRBJ2-7; the match to TRBD1 covers 7 bases. The CDR3 length is 15 residues. Germline trimming cut 8 bases from V and 0 bases from J; bases unmatched to any gene: 10. Germline values: CDR1 SGHVS, CDR2 FQNEAQ. CDR3 sequence (DNA): TGTGCCAGCCGTTTGTTCGGGACAGTCTCCTACGAGCAGTACTTC. This codes for CASRLFGTVSYEQYF.

This clonotype has more than one count but fewer than ten. The genes are TRBV6-5 and TRBJ1-2, with TRBD1 matching 7 bases. Germline CDR1 reads MNHEY; CDR2 reads SVGAGI. This CDR3 contains 16 residues. The J segment lost 4 bases and the V segment lost 0 bases, leaving 8 bases of the junction unmatched. The CDR3 protein is CASSYSETGSLYGYTF. Written as DNA, the CDR3 is TGTGCCAGCAGTTACTCGGAGACAGGGTCCCTCTATGGCTACACCTTC.

This clonotype was recorded many times. This chain connects TRBV6-4 to TRBJ2-1; 11 positions agree with TRBD2. V lost 6 bases to trimming and J lost 8 bases; unmatched junction nucleotides: 9. The CDR3 covers 15 residues. CDR1 is MRHNA, CDR2 SNTAGT, per germline. CDR3 coding DNA: TGTGCCAGCAGCCCTACTAGCGGGGGAATCGATGAGCAGTTCTTC. Its translation is CASSPTSGGIDEQFF.

In its sample, this clonotype was seen a few times. The chain combines TRBV15 with TRBJ2-2; tentatively, D is TRBD2 (6 bases). Germline-derived CDR1 and CDR2 are LNHNV and YYDKDF (reference sequence). The CDR3 length is 16 residues. Trimming removed 7 bases from V and 6 bases from J, with 21 bases in between. CDR3 residues: CATTSRPRGLAGELFF. The CDR3 region has the DNA TGTGCCACCACCTCTCGCCCCCGGGGACTGGCCGGGGAGCTGTTTTTT.

The CDR3 DNA sequence: TGTGCCAGTAGTATAGGTCAGACTGGGGAGCAGTTCTTC. This codes for CASSIGQTGEQFF. This chain joins TRBV19 and TRBJ2-1; D gene ambiguous. Germline V gene data show CDR1 as LNHDA and CDR2 as SQIVND (reference sequence). V lost 1 base and J 10 bases, leaving 11 bases between the germline ends. The CDR3 sequence is 13 residues long.

With respect to this clonotype: Relative to the germline gene, one junction end is altered; a read error may explain this. The gene calls are TRBV6-2 or TRBV6-3 and TRBJ1-2, with a possible D match to TRBD1 (6 bases). The CDR3 spans 10 residues. In germline, CDR1 is MNHEY, CDR2 SVGEGT. The CDR3 loop reads CDSRGSGYTF. The CDR3 bases are TGTGACAGCAGGGGCTCTGGCTACACCTTC.

Worth noting for this clonotype: A much bigger clone sits one base away, suggesting this may be a read error. This is likely a read error, given that the CDR3 carries no conserved phenylalanine or tryptophan at its end. The chain combines TRBV6-1 with TRBJ1-2, with a weak D call TRBD1 (6 bases). Germline CDR1 MNHNS, CDR2 SASEGT. CDR3 length equals 14 residues. Trimming took off 6 bases at V and 7 bases at J, with 18 bases between the two ends. The CDR3 sequence is CASSRDIVFGGYTL. The DNA for the CDR3 is TGTGCCAGCAGCCGGGACATTGTTTTCGGTGGCTACACCTTA.

This clonotype turned up a few times. The CDR3 DNA is TGTGCCACCAGCAGAGATGGGTATACGCAGTATTTT. Translated, it gives CATSRDGYTQYF. The chain has TRBV15 and TRBJ2-3; D ambiguous. Trimming cost V 0 bases and J 7 bases, with 5 bases left between them. Germline CDR1 reads LNHNV; CDR2 reads YYDKDF (reference sequence). The CDR3 runs to 12 residues.

This clonotype turned up a few times. The genes are TRBV12-3 or TRBV12-4 and TRBJ2-5; D gene ambiguous. The CDR3 consists of 14 residues. V lost 5 bases to trimming and J lost 1 base, with 11 bases between them. CDR3 coding DNA: TGTGCCAGCAGTCCCGCCGGGCCCCAAGAGACCCAGTACTTC. Translated, it gives CASSPAGPQETQYF.

This clonotype was seen only a few times. The chain links TRBV19 to TRBJ1-1; D ambiguous. CDR3 length equals 14 residues. CDR1 and CDR2 (germline): LNHDA, SQIVND (reference sequence). V lost 6 bases and J 1 base, leaving 12 bases between the germline ends. CDR3 nucleotide sequence: TGTGCCAGTAGAGCATCAGATTCGAACACTGAAGCTTTCTTT. It translates to CASRASDSNTEAFF.

This clonotype was picked up many times. The chain links TRBV6-1 to TRBJ1-2, with D possibly being TRBD1 (6 bases). Trimming removed 5 bases at V and 3 bases at J, with 10 bases between. This CDR3 region has 13 residues. Per the germline V gene, CDR1 is MNHNS and CDR2 is SASEGT. The chain's CDR3 is CASSWGGYYGYTF. CDR3 nucleotide sequence: TGTGCCAGCAGTTGGGGGGGCTACTATGGCTACACCTTC.

This clonotype has only a few counts. The gene calls are TRBV5-6 and TRBJ2-7; tentative D call: TRBD1 (5 bases). The CDR3 is 12 residues long. V was shortened by 4 bases and J by 6 bases, with 11 bases between the two germline ends. The germline CDR1 and CDR2 sequences are SGHDT and YYEEEE. As DNA, the CDR3 is TGTGCCAGCAGCCCCGGACAACTCGAGCAGTACTTC. Translation gives CASSPGQLEQYF.

This clonotype was seen many times. The rearrangement uses TRBV7-2 and TRBJ2-5, with unresolved D. CDR3 size: 13 residues. Trimming took off 1 base at V and 4 bases at J, with 7 bases between the two ends. CDR1 and CDR2 (germline): SGHTA, FQGNSA. The CDR3 loop is CASSLGAVETQYF. The CDR3 DNA reads TGTGCCAGCAGCTTAGGGGCGGTAGAGACCCAGTACTTC.

The count of this clonotype is one. The rearrangement links TRBV20-1 to TRBJ2-3; TRBD2 might be the D (6 bases). V lost 6 bases and J 0 bases, leaving 13 bases between the germline ends. The CDR3 length is 14 residues. Germline lookup yields CDR1 DFQATT and CDR2 SNEGSKA (reference sequence). CDR3 loop: CSADAGSSTDTQYF. DNA of the CDR3: TGCAGTGCCGACGCGGGGTCTAGCACAGATACGCAGTATTTT.

This clonotype was seen a handful of times. The chain links TRBV12-3 or TRBV12-4 to TRBJ1-2; D is ambiguous. This CDR3 contains 15 residues. Trimming removed 3 bases at V and 2 bases at J, with 13 bases between. The DNA for the CDR3 is TGTGCCAGCAGTTTGGATCGGAGGGTGAACTATGGCTACACCTTC. This translates into CASSLDRRVNYGYTF.